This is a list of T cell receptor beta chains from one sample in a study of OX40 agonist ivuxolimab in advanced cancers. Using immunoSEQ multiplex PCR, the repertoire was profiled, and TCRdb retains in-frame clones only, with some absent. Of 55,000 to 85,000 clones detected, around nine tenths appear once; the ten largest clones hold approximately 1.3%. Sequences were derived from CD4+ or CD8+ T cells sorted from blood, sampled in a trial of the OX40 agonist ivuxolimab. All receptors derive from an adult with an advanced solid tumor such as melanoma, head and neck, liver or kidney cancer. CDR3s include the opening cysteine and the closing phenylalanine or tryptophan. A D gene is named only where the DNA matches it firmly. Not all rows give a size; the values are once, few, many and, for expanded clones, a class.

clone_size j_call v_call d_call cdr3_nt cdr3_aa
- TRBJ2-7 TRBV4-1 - TGCGCCAGCAGCCGCCGGACGGTTTTTAGCTCCTACGAGCAGTACTTC CASSRRTVFSSYEQYF
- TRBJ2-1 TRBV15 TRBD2 TGTGCCACCAGCAGGGATCTAGCGGGAGGGCCTGGGTACAATGAGCAGTTCTTC CATSRDLAGGPGYNEQFF
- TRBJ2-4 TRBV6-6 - TGTGCCAGCAGTTACTCGGACAGCTACAAAAACATTCAGTACTTC CASSYSDSYKNIQYF
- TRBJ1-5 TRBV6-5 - TGTGCCAGCAGCAGGGGAGGCAATCAGCCCCAGCATTTT CASSRGGNQPQHF
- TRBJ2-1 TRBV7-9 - TGTGCCAGCAGCTTAACCCGCAATGAGCAGTTCTTC CASSLTRNEQFF
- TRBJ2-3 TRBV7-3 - TGTGCCAGCAGCTTATCCTATACCACAGATACGCAGTATTTT CASSLSYTTDTQYF
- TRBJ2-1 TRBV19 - TGTGCCAGTAGTATTGTGCGGAGCTCCTACAATGAGCAGTTCTTC CASSIVRSSYNEQFF
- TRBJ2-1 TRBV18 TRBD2 TGTGCCAGCTCCCTACTAGCGGGAGACTCCTACAATGAGCAGTTCTTC CASSLLAGDSYNEQFF
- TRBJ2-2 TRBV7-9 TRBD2 TGTGCCAGCAGCTTTACTAGCGGGAGCCAGCGGGGCACCGGGGAGCTGTTTTTT CASSFTSGSQRGTGELFF
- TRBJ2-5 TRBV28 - TGTGCCAGCAGTTTATCCGGCAGACAAGAGACCCAGTACTTC CASSLSGRQETQYF
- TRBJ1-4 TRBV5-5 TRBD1 TGTGCCAGCAGCTTTCCTGGGACAGGGGGTGAAAAACTGTTTTTT CASSFPGTGGEKLFF
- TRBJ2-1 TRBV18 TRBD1 TGTGCCAGCTCACCTTCCGGGACAGGGCTAGAGTTCTTC CASSPSGTGLEFF
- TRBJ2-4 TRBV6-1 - TGTGCCAGCAGTGAAGCTGTAGCGCAACCAAACATTCAGTACTTC CASSEAVAQPNIQYF
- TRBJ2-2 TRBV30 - TGTGCCTGGAGTCAGGACAGTCGGAACACCGGGGAGCTGTTTTTT CAWSQDSRNTGELFF
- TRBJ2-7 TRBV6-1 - TGTGCCAGCAGTGAATTCCCAGGGGTTAGCTACGAGCAGTACTTC CASSEFPGVSYEQYF
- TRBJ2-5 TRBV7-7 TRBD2 TGTGCTAGCAGCTTTCAATGGGGGGGGCAAGAGACCCAGTACTTC CASSFQWGGQETQYF
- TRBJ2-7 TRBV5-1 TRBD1 TGCGCCAGCAGACCCCGGGACAGGGTTTCCGAGCAGTACTTC CASRPRDRVSEQYF
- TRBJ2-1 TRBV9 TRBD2 TGTGCCAGCAGCGTAGTGGCTAGCGGGATAAATGAGCAGTTCTTC CASSVVASGINEQFF
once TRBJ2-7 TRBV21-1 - TGTGCCAACCCCCGGGACAGGGGATCCTACGAGCAGTACTTC CANPRDRGSYEQYF
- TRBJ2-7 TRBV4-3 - TGCGCCAGCAGCCAAGATCTCGGACTCTACGAGCAGTACTTC CASSQDLGLYEQYF
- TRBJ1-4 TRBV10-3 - TGTGCCATCAGTGAAAACGCGGTACGGGAAAAACTGTTTTTT CAISENAVREKLFF
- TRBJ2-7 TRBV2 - TGTGCCAGCAGTGGGACTTCTTGGAACTCCTACGAGCAGTACTTC CASSGTSWNSYEQYF
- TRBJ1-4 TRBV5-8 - TGTGCCAGCAGTTTTGGTAACCAGCCTGCAACTAATGAAAAACTGTTTTTT CASSFGNQPATNEKLFF
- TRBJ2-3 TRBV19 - TGTGCCAGTAGTGGAGGGACGAGTAACACAGATACGCAGTATTTT CASSGGTSNTDTQYF